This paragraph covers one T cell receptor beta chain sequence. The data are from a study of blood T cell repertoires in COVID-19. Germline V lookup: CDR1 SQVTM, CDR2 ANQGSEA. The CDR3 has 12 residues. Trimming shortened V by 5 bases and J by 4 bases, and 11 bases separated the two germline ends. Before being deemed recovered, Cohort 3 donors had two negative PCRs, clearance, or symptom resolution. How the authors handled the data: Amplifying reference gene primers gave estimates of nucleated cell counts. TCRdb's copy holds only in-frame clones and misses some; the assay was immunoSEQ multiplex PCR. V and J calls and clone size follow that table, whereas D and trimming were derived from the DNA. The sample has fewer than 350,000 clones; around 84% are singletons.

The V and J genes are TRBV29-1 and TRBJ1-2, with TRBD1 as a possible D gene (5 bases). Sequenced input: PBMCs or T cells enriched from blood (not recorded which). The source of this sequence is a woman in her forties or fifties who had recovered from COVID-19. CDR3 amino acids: CSVFGGLYGYTF. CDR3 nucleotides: TGCAGCGTTTTCGGGGGACTCTATGGCTACACCTTC.